The 32 T cell receptor beta chains below come from one sample, sequenced in a study of blood T cell repertoires in COVID-19. This table comes from immunoSEQ multiplex PCR, and its TCRdb copy is limited to in-frame clones, with some not included. Among 200,000 to 250,000 clones listed, 83% were seen once. Sequencing was performed on peripheral blood. The source of these receptors is a woman aged 25 to 45 with COVID-19, enrolled during active disease.

The chain employs TRBV6-5 and TRBJ2-4; 7 bases map to TRBD1. V lost 6 bases and J lost 5; bases outside the gene matches: 1. Germline CDR1 MNHEY, CDR2 SVGAGI. The CDR3 runs to 12 residues. The DNA of the CDR3 is TGTGCCAGCAGCCAGGGGGAAAACATTCAGTACTTC. This translates into CASSQGENIQYF.

Comment on this clone: At one of its ends the junction is not consistent with the germline gene, which may arise from a read error. This chain joins TRBV11-2 and TRBJ2-5; tentative D call: TRBD1 (6 bases). Germline V gives CDR1 SGHAT, CDR2 FQNNGV. The CDR3 consists of 14 residues. The CDR3 DNA follows: TGTGCCAGCAGCCTAGACAGGCCCCAAGAGACCCAGTACTTC. It encodes CASSLDRPQETQYF.

This chain links TRBV6-2 or TRBV6-3 with TRBJ1-5; 7 nucleotides match TRBD1. J lost 4 bases, V lost 2 bases, and 5 bases had no gene match. This CDR3 region has 15 residues. Per germline, CDR1 MNHEY and CDR2 SVGEGT. This CDR3 is CASSYGTALNQPQHF. Written as DNA, the CDR3 is TGTGCCAGCAGTTACGGGACAGCCTTAAATCAGCCCCAGCATTTT.

The chain uses TRBV15 and TRBJ2-1; tentatively, D is TRBD1 (5 bases). CDR1 is LNHNV and CDR2 is YYDKDF in the germline V gene (reference sequence). V dropped 3 bases and J dropped 0 bases, with 12 bases sitting between them. CDR3 length equals 16 residues. The CDR3 DNA is TGTGCCACCAGCAGCGACAGCCCGAGCTCCTACAATGAGCAGTTCTTC. The encoded protein is CATSSDSPSSYNEQFF.

The gene calls are TRBV5-1 and TRBJ2-2; the match to TRBD2 covers 8 bases. V was clipped by 6 bases and J by 3 bases; unmatched bases: 7. CDR1 SGHRS and CDR2 YFSETQ come from the germline V gene. The length of the CDR3 is 15 residues. In nucleotides, the CDR3 is TGCGCCAGCATGCGGGGGGCAGTGGACACCGGGGAGCTGTTTTTT. Amino acids: CASMRGAVDTGELFF.

The chain uses TRBV30 and TRBJ1-1; 7 bases are a match to TRBD1. Looked up from germline, CDR1 is GTSNPN and CDR2 is SVGIG (reference sequence). V lost 3 bases, J lost 12 bases, and 10 bases stayed unmatched. The CDR3 runs 12 residues. The CDR3: CAWSLGGQRTFF. CDR3 bases: TGTGCCTGGAGCCTAGGGGGACAGCGAACTTTCTTT.

The chain carries TRBV19 and TRBJ1-2; TRBD1 matches 7 bases. CDR1 and CDR2 from the germline V gene are LNHDA and SQIVND (reference sequence). The CDR3 extends over 13 amino acids. J gave up 4 bases and V 8 bases, and 7 bases lay outside the gene matches. The CDR3 DNA reads as TGTGCCAGTCGAAGGGGGCCTAGCTATGGCTACACCTTC. Protein sequence: CASRRGPSYGYTF.

The V call is TRBV7-3, the J call TRBJ2-7, with 9 bases fitting TRBD1. The V segment lost 4 bases and the J segment 5 bases; nucleotides outside the gene matches: 12. The CDR3 length is 16 residues. CDR1 and CDR2 (germline): SGHTA, FQGTGA. CDR3: CASSSCPGTGRNEQYF. The DNA for the CDR3 is TGTGCCAGCAGCTCCTGTCCCGGGACAGGGAGAAACGAGCAGTACTTC.

The gene calls are TRBV6-2 or TRBV6-3 and TRBJ2-5; 13 bases agree with TRBD2. V shed 6 bases, J shed 6 bases, and the junction held 19 bases outside the gene matches. The CDR3 extends over 19 amino acids. The germline V gene has CDR1 MNHEY and CDR2 SVGEGT. DNA of the CDR3: TGTGCCAGCAGCACCGGGACTAGCGGGACTCAAGTCAGGTTCAAGACCCAGTACTTC. Its translation: CASSTGTSGTQVRFKTQYF.

The chain employs TRBV11-2 and TRBJ2-7; 8 bases match TRBD2. V shed 7 bases and J 3 bases; nucleotides not matched to a gene: 5. CDR3 length equals 13 residues. Germline V gene data show CDR1 as SGHAT and CDR2 as FQNNGV. The CDR3 DNA sequence: TGTGCCAGCACCCTGGGGACTAGCTACGAGCAGTACTTC. It encodes CASTLGTSYEQYF.

J is TRBJ1-1 and V is TRBV6-1; D call uncertain. This CDR3 region has 17 residues. Germline values: CDR1 MNHNS, CDR2 SASEGT. V was clipped by 1 base and J by 3 bases, with 18 bases between them. The CDR3 sequence is CASSEGPATVVDTEAFF. The CDR3 nucleotides read TGTGCCAGCAGTGAAGGTCCCGCTACCGTCGTTGACACTGAAGCTTTCTTT.

This chain joins TRBV28 and TRBJ1-2; maybe TRBD1 (5 bases). This CDR3 contains 14 residues. Germline loops: CDR1 MDHEN, CDR2 SYDVKM. Trimming removed 5 bases at V and 0 bases at J, with 10 bases between. The CDR3 spells CASSPGLTNYGYTF. The CDR3 coding sequence is TGTGCCAGCAGTCCGGGACTGACTAACTATGGCTACACCTTC.

The chain couples TRBV5-1 to TRBJ2-1, with 12 bases matching TRBD2. The length of the CDR3 is 18 residues. V was clipped by 4 bases and J by 0 bases; unmatched bases: 8. Germline CDR1 reads SGHRS; CDR2 reads YFSETQ. CDR3 coding DNA: TGCGCCAGCAGCCTAGGACTAGCGGGGCTGGACTCCTACAATGAGCAGTTCTTC. This sequence encodes CASSLGLAGLDSYNEQFF.

This clone came up once. The V gene is TRBV2, the J gene TRBJ2-3; no clear D gene. Trimming removed 11 bases from V and 2 bases from J, with 14 bases in between. This CDR3 region has 13 residues. Looked up from germline, CDR1 is SNHLY and CDR2 is FYNNEI. This CDR3 reads CALWASTTDTQYF. DNA of the CDR3: TGTGCCCTGTGGGCTTCAACCACAGATACGCAGTATTTT.

The J gene is TRBJ1-2, the V gene TRBV13; D possibly corresponds to TRBD1 (5 bases). In germline, CDR1 is PRHDT, CDR2 FYEKMQ (reference sequence). The CDR3 is 13 residues long. Deletions cut 4 bases from V and 4 bases from J, with 10 bases between. The CDR3 bases are TGTGCCAGCAGCTCCCGGGGGACCTATGGCTACACCTTC. Its protein product is CASSSRGTYGYTF. The complete variable domain, with remaining parts taken from reference TRBV13 and TRBJ1-2, reads AAGVIQSPRHLIKEKRETATLKCYPIPRHDTVYWYQQGPGQDPQFLISFYEKMQSDKGSIPDRFSAQQFSDYHSELNMSSLELGDSALYFCASSSRGTYGYTFGSGTRLTVV.

This clone has more than one count but fewer than ten. The gene calls are TRBV14 and TRBJ1-1; D not resolved. The CDR3 covers 17 residues. V was cut by 0 bases and J by 1 base, with 15 bases left in between. Per the germline V gene, CDR1 is SGHDN and CDR2 is FVKESK. CDR3 sequence reads: CASSQDFPWAPNTEAFF. The CDR3 DNA reads TGTGCCAGCAGCCAAGACTTCCCCTGGGCCCCGAACACTGAAGCTTTCTTT.

Notes on this clone: Other DNA sequences in this specimen translate into the identical CDR3. CDR3 nucleotides: TGCAGCGTCGGGACAGGGAACTACGAGCAGTACTTC. It is translated as CSVGTGNYEQYF. The chain employs TRBV29-1 and TRBJ2-7; 9 bases align to TRBD1. The CDR3 is 12 amino acids. After removal of 6 bases from V and 3 bases from J, the junction contained 3 bases not matched to a gene. Germline V gene sequence: CDR1 SQVTM, CDR2 ANQGSEA.

The chain is built from TRBV20-1 and TRBJ1-1, with TRBD1 identical over 7 bases. V lost 3 bases, J lost 0 bases, and 10 bases stayed unmatched. The CDR3 runs 16 residues. Germline loops: CDR1 DFQATT, CDR2 SNEGSKA (reference sequence). CDR3 bases: TGCAGTGCTAGTCTATTGACAGGGACCGTGAACACTGAAGCTTTCTTT. Translation: CSASLLTGTVNTEAFF.

The rearrangement joins TRBV5-4 to TRBJ2-7, with 7 bases fitting TRBD2. Germline values: CDR1 SGHNT, CDR2 YYREEE (reference sequence). Trimming took 0 bases from V and 2 from J; bases not matched to a gene: 5. This CDR3 comprises 15 residues. CDR3 loop: CASSLAGGTTYEQYF. CDR3 DNA: TGTGCCAGCAGCTTGGCCGGGGGGACCACCTACGAGCAGTACTTC.

The chain is built from TRBV24-1 and TRBJ2-5; 7 bases line up with TRBD2. The CDR3 sequence is 15 residues long. V was pared by 3 bases and J by 3 bases, with 6 bases of the junction left unmatched. Looked up from germline, CDR1 is KGHDR and CDR2 is SFDVKD. CDR3 DNA sequence: TGTGCCACCAGTGATGTGGGGGGGTGGAAAGAGACCCAGTACTTC. It specifies CATSDVGGWKETQYF.

CDR3 in DNA: TGCACCAGCAGCCAAGATCGAAGTCTAGGATGGACCGGGGAGCTGTTTTTT. This codes for CTSSQDRSLGWTGELFF. This sequence joins TRBV1 and TRBJ2-2; the D call TRBD2 from the table was never checked on the DNA. TRBV1 is listed as a pseudogene. CDR3 length equals 17 residues.

This clone was found a few times. Here the CDR3 reads CASSQGTGYNEQFF. CDR3 nucleotides: TGCGCCAGCAGCCAAGGGACAGGGTACAATGAGCAGTTCTTC. The rearrangement uses TRBV4-1 and TRBJ2-1; 8 nucleotides match TRBD1. The CDR3 has 14 amino acids. Per germline, CDR1 MGHRA and CDR2 YSYEKL. V shed 1 base and J 4 bases; nucleotides not matched to a gene: 0.

This clone was seen more than once but under ten times. V gene TRBV29-1 combines with J gene TRBJ2-5, with D maybe TRBD2 (6 bases). This CDR3 spans 15 amino acids. Germline assignment: CDR1 SQVTM and CDR2 ANQGSEA. Trimming shortened V by 5 bases and J by 2 bases, and 18 bases separated the two germline ends. This chain's CDR3 is CSVLKRDSGQETQYF. The CDR3 nucleotides are TGCAGCGTTTTGAAACGGGACTCAGGTCAAGAGACCCAGTACTTC.

V usage is TRBV28 and J usage is TRBJ2-6; 8 bases align to TRBD1. The CDR3 is made up of 17 amino acids. Germline V gives CDR1 MDHEN, CDR2 SYDVKM. V lost 3 bases to trimming and J lost 2 bases; unmatched junction nucleotides: 6. The CDR3 spells CASSFQGASTGANVLTF. CDR3 coding DNA: TGTGCCAGCAGTTTCCAGGGGGCCTCGACTGGGGCCAACGTCCTGACTTTC. Together with reference TRBV28 and TRBJ2-6, the CDR3 gives the full variable domain: DVKVTQSSRYLVKRTGEKVFLECVQDMDHENMFWYRQDPGLGLRLIYFSYDVKMKEKGDIPEGYSVSREKKERFSLILESASTNQTSMYLCASSFQGASTGANVLTFGAGSRLTVL.

The chain joins TRBV5-4 to TRBJ2-6; D gene uncertain. CDR1 is SGHNT and CDR2 is YYREEE in the germline V gene (reference sequence). There are 16 residues in the CDR3. V lost 0 bases and J lost 0, with 7 bases in between. CDR3 loop: CASSLDPFSGANVLTF. In nucleotides, the CDR3 is TGTGCCAGCAGCTTGGATCCCTTCTCTGGGGCCAACGTCCTGACTTTC.

This clone was seen at least ten times. V gene TRBV7-9 combines with J gene TRBJ2-2; 10 bases match TRBD2. Germline assignment: CDR1 SEHNR and CDR2 FQNEAQ (reference sequence). Trimming removed 3 bases from V and 5 bases from J; junction bases left unmatched: 3. This CDR3 is built from 15 residues. CDR3 protein: CASSFRTSGTGELFF. In DNA, the CDR3 is TGTGCCAGCAGCTTCCGGACTAGCGGAACCGGGGAGCTGTTTTTT.

This clone was seen only a few times. The chain has TRBV28 and TRBJ1-6; D unresolved. CDR3 length: 13 residues. V dropped 4 bases and J dropped 5 bases, with 6 bases sitting between them. Germline V gene lookup returns CDR1 MDHEN and CDR2 SYDVKM. CDR3 sequence (DNA): TGTGCCAGCAGTTCCAGGAATAATTCACCCCTCCACTTT. This encodes CASSSRNNSPLHF.

V usage is TRBV4-3 and J usage is TRBJ1-2; the match to TRBD1 covers 9 bases. This CDR3 is 16 amino acids long. Germline V gene lookup returns CDR1 LGHNA and CDR2 YSLEER. Trimming took 4 bases from V and 4 from J; bases not matched to a gene: 10. This chain's CDR3 is CASSPGTGRDIYGYTF. CDR3 nucleotide sequence: TGCGCCAGCAGCCCCGGGACAGGGAGAGACATCTATGGCTACACCTTC.

The chain couples TRBV3-1 (or the pseudogene TRBV3-2) to TRBJ1-5; no clear D. The CDR3 sequence is 14 residues long. From germline, CDR1 is LGHDT and CDR2 YNNKEL (reference sequence). Deletions cut 4 bases from V and 2 bases from J, with 9 bases between. CDR3 DNA: TGTGCCAGCAGCCCGGGTCAAGGCAATCAGCCCCAGCATTTT. Translated: CASSPGQGNQPQHF.

The CDR3 region is CASSPAWSRGGKLFF. CDR3 sequence (DNA): TGTGCCAGCAGTCCAGCATGGTCCCGAGGCGGAAAACTGTTTTTT. This chain joins TRBV2 and TRBJ1-4; D ambiguous. Germline CDR1 is SNHLY and CDR2 is FYNNEI. V dropped 5 bases and J dropped 10 bases, with 20 bases sitting between them. The CDR3 sequence is 15 residues long.

The chain couples TRBV28 to TRBJ2-7; 8 bases are shared with TRBD1. The junction had 12 bases not matched to a gene; V was cut back by 6 bases and J by 5 bases. The germline V gene encodes CDR1 MDHEN and CDR2 SYDVKM. This CDR3 contains 15 residues. The CDR3 region is CASSPWGRGRHEQYF. CDR3 bases: TGTGCCAGCAGCCCCTGGGGCAGGGGGCGTCACGAGCAGTACTTC.

The chain employs TRBV6-2 or TRBV6-3 and TRBJ1-2, with TRBD1 matching over 8 bases. J was trimmed by 4 bases and V by 3 bases; bases with no gene match: 10. The germline V gene has CDR1 MNHEY and CDR2 SVGEGT. The CDR3 sequence is 16 residues long. The CDR3 DNA is TGTGCCAGCAGTTATAACGGACAGGGAATCATCTATGGCTACACCTTC. Translation: CASSYNGQGIIYGYTF.